These 3 T cell receptor beta chains were all obtained from the same sample, sequenced in a study of blood T cells in healthy people across ages. A J-beta primer mix and a sample-barcoded 5' primer were used in a second PCR of about 7 to 12 cycles. From the 5' RACE reads, TCRdb called clonotypes with MiXCR, one entry per CDR3 protein. This table has hundreds of thousands of distinct CDR3 sequences, more than 20% appearing once. The source material was blood. The receptors come from a man between 65 and 79 years old in good health.

Many counts were recorded for this clonotype. The rearrangement uses TRBV3-1 and TRBJ2-7; D is tentatively TRBD1 or TRBD2 (6 bases each). The CDR3 sequence is 13 residues long. CDR1 LGHDT and CDR2 YNNKEL come from the germline V gene (reference sequence). The V end lost 4 bases, the J end lost 5 bases, and 12 bases lay between the germline ends. The CDR3 protein is CASSRGARDEQYF. As DNA, the CDR3 is TGTGCCAGCAGCCGGGGGGCTCGGGACGAGCAGTACTTC.

The genes are TRBV15 and TRBJ1-4, with a weak D call TRBD1 (6 bases). The CDR3 is made up of 13 amino acids. Trimming removed 11 bases from V and 4 bases from J, with 14 bases in between. Germline CDR1 and CDR2: LNHNV and YYDKDF (reference sequence). The CDR3 nucleotides read TGTGCCGTTACCGGACAGTATAATGAAAAACTGTTTTTT. Residues: CAVTGQYNEKLFF.

The chain links TRBV27 to TRBJ1-2, with D tentatively TRBD1 (6 bases). V was trimmed by 4 bases and J by 8 bases, leaving 17 bases between them. CDR1 is MNHEY and CDR2 is SMNVEV in the germline V gene (reference sequence). CDR3 size: 14 residues. The CDR3 bases are TGTGCCAGCAGTTCGGGGGCGATATCATCCGGCTACACCTTC. Translating gives CASSSGAISSGYTF.